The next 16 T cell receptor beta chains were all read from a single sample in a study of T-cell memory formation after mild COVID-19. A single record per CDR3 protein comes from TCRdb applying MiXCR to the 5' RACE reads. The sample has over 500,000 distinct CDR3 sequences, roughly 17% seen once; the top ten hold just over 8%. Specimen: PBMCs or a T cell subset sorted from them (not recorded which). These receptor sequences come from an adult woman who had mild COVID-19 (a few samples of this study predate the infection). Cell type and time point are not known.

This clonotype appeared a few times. Written as DNA, the CDR3 is TGCGCCAGCAGCTTGGGGGGACTAGCGGACCGCACAGATACGCAGTATTTT. It codes for CASSLGGLADRTDTQYF. The chain couples TRBV5-1 to TRBJ2-3; 11 bases agree with TRBD2. The CDR3 totals 17 residues. The V and J ends lost 0 bases and 1 base, in that order; junction bases with no gene match: 4. Germline V CDR1 and CDR2: SGHRS, YFSETQ.

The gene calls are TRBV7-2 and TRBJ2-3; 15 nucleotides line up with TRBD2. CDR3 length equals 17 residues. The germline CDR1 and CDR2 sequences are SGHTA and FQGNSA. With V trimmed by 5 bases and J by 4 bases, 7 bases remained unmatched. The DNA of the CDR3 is TGTGCCAGCAGCCCCGGACTAGCGGGAGGGCCGTCAGATACGCAGTATTTT. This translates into CASSPGLAGGPSDTQYF.

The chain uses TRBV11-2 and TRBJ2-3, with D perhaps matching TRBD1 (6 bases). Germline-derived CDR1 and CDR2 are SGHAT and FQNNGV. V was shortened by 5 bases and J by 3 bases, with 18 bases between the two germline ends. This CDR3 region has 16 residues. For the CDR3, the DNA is TGTGCCAGCAGCAAGGGGGACCAATGGAGGACAGATACGCAGTATTTT. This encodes CASSKGDQWRTDTQYF.

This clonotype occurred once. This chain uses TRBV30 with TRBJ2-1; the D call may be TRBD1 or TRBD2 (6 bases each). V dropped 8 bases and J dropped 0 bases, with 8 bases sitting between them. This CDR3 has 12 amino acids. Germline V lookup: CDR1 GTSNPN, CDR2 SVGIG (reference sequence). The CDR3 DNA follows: TGTGCCGGGGGGCCCTCCTACAATGAGCAGTTCTTC. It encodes CAGGPSYNEQFF.

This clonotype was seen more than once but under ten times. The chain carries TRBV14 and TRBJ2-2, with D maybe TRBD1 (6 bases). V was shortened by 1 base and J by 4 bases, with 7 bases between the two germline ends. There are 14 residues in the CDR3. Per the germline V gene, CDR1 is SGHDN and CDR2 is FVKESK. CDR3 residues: CASSQAGVTGELFF. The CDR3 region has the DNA TGTGCCAGCAGCCAAGCAGGGGTCACCGGGGAGCTGTTTTTT.

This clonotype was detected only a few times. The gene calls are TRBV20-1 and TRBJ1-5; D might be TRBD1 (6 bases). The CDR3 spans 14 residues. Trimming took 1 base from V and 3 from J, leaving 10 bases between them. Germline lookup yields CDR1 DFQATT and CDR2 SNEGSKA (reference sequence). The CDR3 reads CSARAGGPNQPQHF. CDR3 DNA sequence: TGCAGTGCTAGAGCGGGGGGCCCCAATCAGCCCCAGCATTTT.

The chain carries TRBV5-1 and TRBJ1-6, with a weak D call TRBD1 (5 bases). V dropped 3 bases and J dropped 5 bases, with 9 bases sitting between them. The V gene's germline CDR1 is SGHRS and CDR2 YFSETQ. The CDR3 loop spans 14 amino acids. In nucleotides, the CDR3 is TGCGCCAGCAGCTCGGACATGGATAATTCACCCCTCCACTTT. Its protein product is CASSSDMDNSPLHF.

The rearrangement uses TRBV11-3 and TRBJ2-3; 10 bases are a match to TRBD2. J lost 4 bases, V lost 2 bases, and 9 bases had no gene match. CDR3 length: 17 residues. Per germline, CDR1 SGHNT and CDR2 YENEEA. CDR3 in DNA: TGTGCCAGCAGCTTAAGTACTAGCGGGATCCCGCCAGATACGCAGTATTTT. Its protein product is CASSLSTSGIPPDTQYF.

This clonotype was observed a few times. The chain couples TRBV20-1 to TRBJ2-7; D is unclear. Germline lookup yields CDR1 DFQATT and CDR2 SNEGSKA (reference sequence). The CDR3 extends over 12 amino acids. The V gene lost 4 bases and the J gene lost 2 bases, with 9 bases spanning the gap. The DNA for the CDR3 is TGCAGTGCTAAGTACGAGACCTACGAGCAGTACTTC. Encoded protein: CSAKYETYEQYF.

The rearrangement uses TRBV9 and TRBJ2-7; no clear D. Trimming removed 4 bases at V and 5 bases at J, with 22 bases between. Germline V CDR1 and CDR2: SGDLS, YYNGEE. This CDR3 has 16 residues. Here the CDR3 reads CASSPHPGPTGDEQYF. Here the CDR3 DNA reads TGTGCCAGCAGCCCACACCCCGGGCCGACGGGCGACGAGCAGTACTTC.

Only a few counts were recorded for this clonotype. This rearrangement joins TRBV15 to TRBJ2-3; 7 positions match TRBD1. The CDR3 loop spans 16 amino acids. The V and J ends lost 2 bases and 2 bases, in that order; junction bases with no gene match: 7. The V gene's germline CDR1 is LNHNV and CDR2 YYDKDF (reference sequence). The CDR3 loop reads CATSRKTGIITDTQYF. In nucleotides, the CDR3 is TGTGCCACCAGCAGAAAGACAGGGATAATCACAGATACGCAGTATTTT.

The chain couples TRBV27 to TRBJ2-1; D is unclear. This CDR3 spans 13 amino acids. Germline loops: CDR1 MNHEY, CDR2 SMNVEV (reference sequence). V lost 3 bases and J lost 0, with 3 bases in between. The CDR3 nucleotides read TGTGCCAGCAGTTTTTTCTCCTACAATGAGCAGTTCTTC. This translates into CASSFFSYNEQFF.

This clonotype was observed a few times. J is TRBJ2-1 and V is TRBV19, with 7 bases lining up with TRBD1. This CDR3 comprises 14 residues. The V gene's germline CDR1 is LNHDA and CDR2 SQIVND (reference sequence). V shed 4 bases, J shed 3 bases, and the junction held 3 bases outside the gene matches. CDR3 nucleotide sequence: TGTGCCAGTAGTAGGGGGACAGTCTACAATGAGCAGTTCTTC. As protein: CASSRGTVYNEQFF.

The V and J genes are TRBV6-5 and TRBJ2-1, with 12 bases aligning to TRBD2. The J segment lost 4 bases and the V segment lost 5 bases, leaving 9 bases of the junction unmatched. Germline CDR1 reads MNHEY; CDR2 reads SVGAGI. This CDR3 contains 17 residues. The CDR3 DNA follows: TGTGCCAGCAGTCCCTCCCTAGCGGGAGGGCCTTACAATGAGCAGTTCTTC. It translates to CASSPSLAGGPYNEQFF.

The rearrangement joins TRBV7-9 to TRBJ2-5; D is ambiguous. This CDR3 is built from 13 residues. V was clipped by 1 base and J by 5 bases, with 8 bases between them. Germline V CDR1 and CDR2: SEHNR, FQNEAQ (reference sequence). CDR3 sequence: CASSLVDPETQYF. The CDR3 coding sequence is TGTGCCAGCAGCTTAGTCGATCCGGAGACCCAGTACTTC.

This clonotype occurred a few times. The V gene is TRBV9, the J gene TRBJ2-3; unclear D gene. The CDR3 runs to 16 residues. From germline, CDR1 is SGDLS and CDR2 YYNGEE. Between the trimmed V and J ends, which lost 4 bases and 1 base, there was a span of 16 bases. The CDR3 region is CASSPRVDWGTDTQYF. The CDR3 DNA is TGTGCCAGCAGCCCCCGAGTAGATTGGGGCACAGATACGCAGTATTTT.